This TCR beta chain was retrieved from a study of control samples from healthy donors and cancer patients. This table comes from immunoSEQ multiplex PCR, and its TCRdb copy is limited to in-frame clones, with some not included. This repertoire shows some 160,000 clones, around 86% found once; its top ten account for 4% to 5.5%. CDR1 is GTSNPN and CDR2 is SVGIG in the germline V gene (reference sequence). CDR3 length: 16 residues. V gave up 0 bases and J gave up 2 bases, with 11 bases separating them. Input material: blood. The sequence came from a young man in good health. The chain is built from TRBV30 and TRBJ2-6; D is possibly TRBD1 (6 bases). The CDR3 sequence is CAWSVQGHPGANVLTF. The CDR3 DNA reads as TGTGCCTGGAGTGTACAGGGACACCCTGGGGCCAACGTCCTGACTTTC.